This entry features one TCR beta chain sequence. It lacks a known antigen. No quality values exist for individual bases; no much larger clone is one base distant. After roughly 11 days of culture, CD4+ T cells were isolated with the EasySep CD4+ T cell isolation kit. None of the healthy vaccine recipients had a prior SARS-CoV-2 infection, which was confirmed by nucleocapsid antibody tests that came back negative both before and after vaccination. Half of the culture medium was replaced with fresh IL-2-containing medium on days 3 and 7. Unless noted otherwise, every peptide stimulation condition was cultured in triplicate wells. Using Ficoll-Paque Plus gradient centrifugation, PBMC were separated from whole blood and then either used fresh or cryopreserved at -140C. The QIAamp micro DNA kit was used to extract genomic DNA from the cultured CD4+ T cells. This entry comes from a study of vaccination effects on CD4 cells after COVID-19 (dated by TCRdb to about 2022). As for the study more broadly: In the ViraFEST assay, PBMC were stimulated with viral peptide pools, and antigen-specific CD4+ T cell clonotypes were then identified by expansion using TCR sequencing. Two doses of either the BNT162b2 or the mRNA-1273 mRNA SARS-CoV-2 vaccine were administered to participants. A few million PBMC per well were cultured with approximately 10 ug/ml peptides in IMDM containing approximately 4.7% human AB serum, 10 IU/ml IL-2 and gentamicin. The study compared SARS-CoV-2 spike-specific CD4+ TCR repertoires before and after mRNA vaccination in COVID-19 convalescent patients and infection-naive vaccine recipients. A total of 10 COVID-19 convalescent patients and a handful of SARS-CoV-2-naive healthy vaccine recipients were included in the full study. In the study, cultures from other donors were sequenced using the Oncomine TCR Beta short-read assay on an Illumina iSeq 100.

Study-level results and caveats: Marked clonal contraction was observed in both infection-induced and vaccine-induced clones at late post-vaccination timepoints, consistent with waning T cell responses. Limitations of the study were the small number of convalescent patients and the absence of early post-infection timepoints. Among healthy vaccine recipients, nearly all vaccine-induced clones were SARS-CoV-2 mono-reactive, and only 1 of 255 was cross-reactive with common cold coronaviruses.

Taken from cysteine to phenylalanine, the CDR3 has 14 residues. Just CDR3 DNA is preserved here, 42 bases in frame from base 1. V is reduced by 0 bases and J by 6 bases, leaving a spacing of 9 bases between them. CDR1 and CDR2, per the germline V gene (reference sequence), are MNHNY and SVGAGI. Library prep was done by the immunoSEQ multiplex PCR assay. DNA from the CD4+ T cells that had been cultured and isolated underwent TCR beta CDR3 sequencing. As for the original processing: Non-productive TCR sequences were discarded, and reads were trimmed to the CDR3 region, with only CDR3s of 7 or more amino acids retained. The MANAFEST web app was used to identify antigen-specific clonotypes by comparing expansion in peptide wells with expansion in reference cultures. For clones to be considered positive, expansion at FDR<0.05 versus reference and all other wells, an odds ratio above 5, and a frequency above 0.1% in two replicate wells were required. A clonotype was called cross-reactive if it was significantly expanded both in SARS-CoV-2 spike wells and in at least one common cold coronavirus spike condition. CDR3 similarity was assessed by Levenshtein distance with the stringdist R package, and unrooted trees were built with ape in R 3.6.1. Sourced from immuneACCESS, this table was stored by TCRdb with only in-frame sequences that have V and J called. A share of the clones is absent; for the studies checked, an unresolved V gene accounts for under half, and the remainder has no known explanation. The DNA was the basis for D and trimming; V, J and clone size are from that table. The table for this sample lists about 53,000 clones; about 74% of them were counted only once. The ten largest clones take up approximately 3% of the sample.

Rearrangement joined TRBV6-6 to TRBJ2-1; the best D guess is TRBD2, with 5 bases matching. This clonotype was obtained from a human donor who received a COVID-19 vaccine. The starting material was CD4+ T cells from PBMCs cultured without peptide, obtained before COVID-19 vaccination. The DNA sequence is as follows: TGTGCCAGCAGTTACTCGGAGGTGGTCAATGAGCAGTTCTTC. Its coded protein is CASSYSEVVNEQFF.